Here is one TCR beta chain with its context. The antigen remains undetermined. A multiplex PCR was run with 60 Vbeta primers and 13 Jbeta primers. Methods used by the authors: In a later analysis, of about 80 million unique beta chains, around 9.9 million appeared in at least two donors. The method was immunoSEQ multiplex PCR; TCRdb's version includes in-frame clones alone and lacks a portion of them. The V and J calls and clone size are taken from that table; D and trimming were inferred from the DNA. Of some 190,000 clones in the sample, roughly 86% were seen once. This sample is part of a study of cytomegalovirus exposure and HLA in healthy donors. Trimming shortened V by 4 bases and J by 6 bases, and 16 bases separated the two germline ends. The CDR3 is 14 residues long. The germline CDR1 and CDR2 sequences are LNHDA and SQIVND (reference sequence). General study points: Excluded: some indistinguishable V segments such as TRBV6-2 and TRBV6-3. Versus the approximately 700-donor mean, an Asian-associated ancestry cluster reportedly showed fewer N-insertions in a later analysis. Immune exposure information available was restricted to CMV serostatus.

The sequence came from a woman in her late teens or twenties in good health and CMV-seronegative. Sequenced input: PBMCs. This chain joins TRBV19 and TRBJ2-7, with no clear D. The CDR3 DNA sequence: TGTGCCAGTAGTACCCCTGGTTGGTCCGGCGAGCAGTACTTC. Protein: CASSTPGWSGEQYF.